The 19 T cell receptor beta chains given below trace back to one sample, sequenced in a study of blood T cell repertoires in COVID-19. Generated by immunoSEQ multiplex PCR, the TCRdb table keeps only in-frame clones and is missing some. The sample consists of 200,000 to 250,000 clones, approximately 84% of them appearing once. The sample comprised peripheral blood. All receptors derive from a man in his forties with acute or convalescent COVID-19.

This rearrangement joins TRBV2 to TRBJ2-1, with TRBD2 matching 10 bases. V gave up 5 bases and J gave up 9 bases; unmatched junction bases: 7. This CDR3 is 14 amino acids long. CDR1 and CDR2 (germline): SNHLY, FYNNEI. The CDR3 spells CASSIAGGSVEQFF. CDR3 coding DNA: TGTGCCAGCAGTATAGCGGGGGGTTCTGTTGAGCAGTTCTTC. The entire variable domain, with the rest obtained from reference TRBV2 and TRBJ2-1, is as follows: EPEVTQTPSHQVTQMGQEVILRCVPISNHLYFYWYRQILGQKVEFLVSFYNNEISEKSEIFDDQFSVERPDGSNFTLKIRSTKLEDSAMYFCASSIAGGSVEQFFGPGTRLTVL.

The J gene is TRBJ1-2, the V gene TRBV11-2; the match to TRBD1 covers 10 bases. The junction had 5 bases not matched to a gene; V was cut back by 4 bases and J by 3 bases. Germline CDR1 reads SGHAT; CDR2 reads FQNNGV. The CDR3 has 15 amino acids. The CDR3 DNA follows: TGTGCCAGCAGCTCCGGACAGGGGGGGTACTATGGCTACACCTTC. It translates to CASSSGQGGYYGYTF.

V is TRBV6-6 and J is TRBJ1-5; maybe TRBD1 (6 bases). CDR1 MNHNY and CDR2 SVGAGI come from the germline V gene (reference sequence). The CDR3 totals 16 residues. The germline V and J ends were trimmed by 5 bases and 6 bases, with 20 bases remaining between them. CDR3 DNA: TGTGCCAGCAGTCCCCCTTCAGGGGAAAGTAGTCAGCCCCAGCATTTT. Translating gives CASSPPSGESSQPQHF.

This clone was counted only a few times. The V call is TRBV9, the J call TRBJ1-2; D is unresolved. Looked up from germline, CDR1 is SGDLS and CDR2 is YYNGEE. The CDR3 spans 17 residues. With 0 bases removed from V and 1 base from J, the gap between germline ends came to 16 bases. CDR3 sequence: CASSVGGPRTGNYGYTF. CDR3 sequence (DNA): TGTGCCAGCAGCGTAGGAGGCCCCAGAACGGGTAACTATGGCTACACCTTC.

This sequence joins TRBV5-1 and TRBJ2-3, with TRBD2 matching over 8 bases. Trimming at V came to 4 bases and at J to 6 bases, leaving 7 bases not matched to a gene. This CDR3 region has 14 residues. CDR1 and CDR2 (germline): SGHRS, YFSETQ. CDR3 residues: CASSPGTSADTQYF. The CDR3 DNA sequence: TGCGCCAGCAGCCCGGGGACTAGTGCGGATACGCAGTATTTT.

The V and J genes are TRBV30 and TRBJ2-2, with D maybe TRBD2 (6 bases). CDR1 and CDR2 from the germline V gene are GTSNPN and SVGIG (reference sequence). There are 14 residues in the CDR3. The V end was cut by 6 bases, the J end by 1 base, with 12 bases between. CDR3: CACVRGGNTGELFF. The CDR3 DNA reads TGTGCCTGCGTGAGGGGAGGGAACACCGGGGAGCTGTTTTTT.

The J gene is TRBJ1-1, the V gene TRBV5-6, with D maybe TRBD1 (6 bases). This CDR3 comprises 14 residues. Trimming took 2 bases from V and 5 from J, leaving 13 bases between them. Germline loops: CDR1 SGHDT, CDR2 YYEEEE. DNA for the CDR3: TGTGCCAGCAGCTTAACGGGACAAAGTACTGAAGCTTTCTTT. Translation: CASSLTGQSTEAFF.

J is TRBJ1-6 and V is TRBV6-4; D is perhaps TRBD1 (6 bases). The germline V gene has CDR1 MRHNA and CDR2 SNTAGT. V dropped 2 bases and J dropped 7 bases, with 9 bases sitting between them. The CDR3 extends over 14 amino acids. The DNA for the CDR3 is TGTGCCAGCAGTGACACCGACAGGAATTCACCCCTCCACTTT. Translating it yields CASSDTDRNSPLHF.

The rearrangement uses TRBV28 and TRBJ1-2; a possible D gene is TRBD1 (6 bases). The V end was cut by 2 bases, the J end by 8 bases, with 9 bases between. The CDR3 covers 12 residues. Germline CDR1 reads MDHEN; CDR2 reads SYDVKM. CDR3 region: CASSLPTGGYTF. In nucleotides, the CDR3 is TGTGCCAGCAGTTTACCTACAGGGGGCTACACCTTC.

Ten or more counts support this clone. The rearrangement links TRBV7-9 to TRBJ2-2; 10 bases agree with TRBD2. This CDR3 is built from 15 residues. Germline CDR1 SEHNR, CDR2 FQNEAQ (reference sequence). V was pared by 2 bases and J by 7 bases, with 4 bases of the junction left unmatched. CDR3 sequence reads: CASSLLAGDLGELFF. As DNA, the CDR3 is TGTGCCAGCAGCTTACTAGCGGGGGACCTCGGGGAGCTGTTTTTT. Filled out from reference TRBV7-9 and TRBJ2-2, the complete variable domain reads DTGVSQNPRHKITKRGQNVTFRCDPISEHNRLYWYRQTLGQGPEFLTYFQNEAQLEKSRLLSDRFSAERPKGSFSTLEIQRTEQGDSAMYLCASSLLAGDLGELFFGEGSRLTVL.

The CDR3 here is CASSQDVGGQPQHF. DNA of the CDR3: TGTGCCAGCAGCCAAGATGTGGGGGGACAGCCCCAGCATTTT. This sequence joins TRBV4-2 and TRBJ1-5; possible D gene TRBD1, 5 bases. The V end lost 0 bases, the J end lost 7 bases, and 10 bases lay between the germline ends. From germline, CDR1 is LGHNA and CDR2 YNFKEQ. The CDR3 has 14 amino acids.

This clone was seen just once. This chain uses TRBV5-4 with TRBJ2-3, with 7 bases identical to TRBD2. Germline trimming cut 4 bases from V and 2 bases from J; bases unmatched to any gene: 4. Germline assignment: CDR1 SGHNT and CDR2 YYREEE (reference sequence). The CDR3 contains 14 residues. CDR3: CASSAGGNTDTQYF. In nucleotides, the CDR3 is TGTGCCAGCAGCGCCGGGGGGAACACAGATACGCAGTATTTT.

A note on this clone: This may arise from a read error, as a much more abundant clone is one base away. This sample includes further DNA sequences coding for the same CDR3. The rearrangement links TRBV11-3 to TRBJ1-1, with TRBD1 identical over 7 bases. With V trimmed by 3 bases and J by 0 bases, 4 bases remained unmatched. This CDR3 has 15 residues. Germline V gene lookup returns CDR1 SGHNT and CDR2 YENEEA. The CDR3 is CASSLGTAMNTEAFF. The CDR3 coding sequence is TGTGCCAGCAGCTTGGGGACAGCGATGAACACTGAAGCTTTCTTT.

The chain recombines TRBV4-2 with TRBJ2-7, with 11 bases matching TRBD2. After removal of 0 bases from V and 2 bases from J, the junction contained 3 bases not matched to a gene. CDR3 length: 16 amino acids. Germline loops: CDR1 LGHNA, CDR2 YNFKEQ. CDR3 sequence reads: CASSQETSGDAYEQYF. CDR3 DNA: TGTGCCAGCAGCCAAGAGACTAGCGGGGATGCCTACGAGCAGTACTTC.

The chain links TRBV30 to TRBJ2-7, with D possibly being TRBD2 (6 bases). CDR3 length equals 12 residues. Per germline, CDR1 GTSNPN and CDR2 SVGIG (reference sequence). The V and J ends lost 7 bases and 3 bases respectively, with 13 bases between them. CDR3 in DNA: TGTGCCTTTAGCGGAGACCTCTACGAGCAGTACTTC. Its protein product is CAFSGDLYEQYF. Filled out from reference TRBV30 and TRBJ2-7, the complete variable domain reads SQTIHQWPATLVQPVGSPLSLECTVEGTSNPNLYWYRQAAGRGLQLLFYSVGIGQISSEVPQNLSASRPQDRQFILSSKKLLLSDSGFYLCAFSGDLYEQYFGPGTRLTVT.

This clone has only one observation. The J gene is TRBJ1-1, the V gene TRBV3-1 (or the pseudogene TRBV3-2); no clear D gene. Between the trimmed V and J ends, which lost 6 bases and 0 bases, there was a span of 5 bases. This CDR3 has 12 residues. Per the germline V gene, CDR1 is LGHDT and CDR2 is YNNKEL (reference sequence). The CDR3 is CASSLLNTEAFF. The CDR3 region has the DNA TGTGCCAGCAGTCTCCTGAACACTGAAGCTTTCTTT.

Here the CDR3 DNA reads TGTGCCATCAGCCGGACAGGGGACACTACAGATACGCAGTATTTT. It codes for CAISRTGDTTDTQYF. This chain connects TRBV10-3 to TRBJ2-3; 9 bases line up with TRBD1. Germline values: CDR1 ENHRY, CDR2 SYGVKD. V shed 6 bases, J shed 3 bases, and the junction held 7 bases outside the gene matches. The CDR3 loop spans 15 amino acids.

V gene TRBV3-1 (or the pseudogene TRBV3-2) combines with J gene TRBJ1-1, with TRBD1 identical over 8 bases. V was pared by 0 bases and J by 0 bases, with 9 bases of the junction left unmatched. From germline, CDR1 is LGHDT and CDR2 YNNKEL (reference sequence). The length of the CDR3 is 18 residues. CDR3 DNA sequence: TGTGCCAGCAGCCAAGATCGGGACAGGAGACTTATGAACACTGAAGCTTTCTTT. It is translated as CASSQDRDRRLMNTEAFF.

The genes are TRBV7-9 and TRBJ2-2; a weak D match, TRBD1 (6 bases). CDR3 length equals 14 residues. Germline V gene lookup returns CDR1 SEHNR and CDR2 FQNEAQ (reference sequence). V gave up 5 bases and J gave up 3 bases, with 10 bases separating them. The CDR3 region has the DNA TGTGCCAGCAGCATCAACAGGGACACCGGGGAGCTGTTTTTT. Amino acids: CASSINRDTGELFF.